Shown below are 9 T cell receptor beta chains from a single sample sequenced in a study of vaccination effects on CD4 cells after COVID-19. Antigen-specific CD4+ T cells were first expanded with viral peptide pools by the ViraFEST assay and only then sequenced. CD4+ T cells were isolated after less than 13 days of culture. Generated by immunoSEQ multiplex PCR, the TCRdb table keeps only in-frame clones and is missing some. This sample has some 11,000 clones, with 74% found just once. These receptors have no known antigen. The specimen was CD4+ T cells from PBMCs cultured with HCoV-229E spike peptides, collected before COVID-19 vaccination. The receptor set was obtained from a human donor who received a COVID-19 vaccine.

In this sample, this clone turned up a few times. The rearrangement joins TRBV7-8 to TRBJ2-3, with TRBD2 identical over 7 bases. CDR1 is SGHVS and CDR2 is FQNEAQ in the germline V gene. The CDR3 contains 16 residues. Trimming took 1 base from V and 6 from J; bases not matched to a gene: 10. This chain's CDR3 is CASSLGLALVSDTQYF. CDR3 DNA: TGTGCCAGCAGCTTAGGACTAGCCCTCGTGTCGGATACGCAGTATTTT.

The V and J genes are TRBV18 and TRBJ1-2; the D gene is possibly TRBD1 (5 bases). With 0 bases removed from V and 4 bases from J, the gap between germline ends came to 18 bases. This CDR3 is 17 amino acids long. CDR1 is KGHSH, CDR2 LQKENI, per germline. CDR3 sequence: CASSPPSVWQGSYGYTF. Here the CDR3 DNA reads TGTGCCAGCTCACCACCGTCAGTTTGGCAGGGATCCTATGGCTACACCTTC.

CDR3 region: CASSDPIPREAYEQYF. The CDR3 bases are TGTGCCAGCAGTGACCCGATCCCCAGGGAGGCCTACGAGCAGTACTTC. The chain has TRBV6-4 and TRBJ2-7; a possible D gene is TRBD2 (6 bases). V gave up 2 bases and J gave up 2 bases, with 16 bases separating them. In germline, CDR1 is MRHNA, CDR2 SNTAGT. The CDR3 has 16 amino acids.

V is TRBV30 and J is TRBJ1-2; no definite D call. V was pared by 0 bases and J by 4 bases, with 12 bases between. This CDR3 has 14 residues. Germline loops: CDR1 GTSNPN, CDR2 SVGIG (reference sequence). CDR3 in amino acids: CAWSVPWQFYGYTF. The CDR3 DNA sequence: TGTGCCTGGAGTGTACCGTGGCAATTCTATGGCTACACCTTC.

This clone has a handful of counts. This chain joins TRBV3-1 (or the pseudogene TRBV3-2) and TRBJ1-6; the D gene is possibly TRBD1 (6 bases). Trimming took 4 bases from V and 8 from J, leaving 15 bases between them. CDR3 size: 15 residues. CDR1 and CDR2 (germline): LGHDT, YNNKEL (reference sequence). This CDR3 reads CASSRTDRSYSPLHF. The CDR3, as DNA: TGTGCCAGCAGCCGGACCGACAGGTCCTATTCACCCCTCCACTTT.

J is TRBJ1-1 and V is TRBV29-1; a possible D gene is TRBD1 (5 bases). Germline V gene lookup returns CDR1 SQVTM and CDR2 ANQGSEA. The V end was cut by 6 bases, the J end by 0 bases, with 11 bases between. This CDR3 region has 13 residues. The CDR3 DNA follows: TGCAGCGTCATGGGACGGATGAACACTGAAGCTTTCTTT. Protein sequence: CSVMGRMNTEAFF. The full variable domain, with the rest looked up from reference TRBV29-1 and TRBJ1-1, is SAVISQKPSRDICQRGTSLTIQCQVDSQVTMMFWYRQQPGQSLTLIATANQGSEATYESGFVIDKFPISRPNLTFSTLTVSNMSPEDSSIYLCSVMGRMNTEAFFGQGTRLTVV.

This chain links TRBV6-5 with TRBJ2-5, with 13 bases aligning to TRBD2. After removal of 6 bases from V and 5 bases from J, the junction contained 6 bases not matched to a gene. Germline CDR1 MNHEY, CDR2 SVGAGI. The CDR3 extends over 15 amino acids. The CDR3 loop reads CASRPTSGGAETQYF. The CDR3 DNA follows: TGTGCCAGCAGACCCACTAGCGGGGGGGCCGAGACCCAGTACTTC.

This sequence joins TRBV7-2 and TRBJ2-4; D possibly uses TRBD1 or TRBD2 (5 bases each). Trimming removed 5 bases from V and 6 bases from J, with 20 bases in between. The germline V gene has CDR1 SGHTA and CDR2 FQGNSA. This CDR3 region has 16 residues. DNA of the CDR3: TGTGCCAGCAGCCCCCGTATGGGGGATAAGGGAAACATTCAGTACTTC. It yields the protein CASSPRMGDKGNIQYF.

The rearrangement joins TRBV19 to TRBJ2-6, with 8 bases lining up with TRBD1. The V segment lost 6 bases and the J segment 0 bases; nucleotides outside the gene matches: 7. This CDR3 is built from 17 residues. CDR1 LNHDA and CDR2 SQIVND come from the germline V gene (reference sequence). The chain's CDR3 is CASRRQGNPSGANVLTF. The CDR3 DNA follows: TGTGCCAGTAGAAGACAGGGGAACCCCTCTGGGGCCAACGTCCTGACTTTC.